The clone carrying this TCR beta chain was recorded a few times. Germline-derived CDR1 and CDR2 are MNHNS and SASEGT. V was pared by 2 bases and J by 0 bases, with 8 bases between. The CDR3 extends over 15 amino acids. The data are from a study of cytomegalovirus exposure and HLA in healthy donors. Study-level background: A preliminary data release comprised approximately 85 million unique TCRs obtained from HLA-typed donors.

Use of 60 Vbeta and 13 Jbeta primers characterized the PCR. Sequenced by immunoSEQ multiplex PCR; TCRdb stores in-frame clones only, minus some. The data show over 65,000 clones, roughly 80% seen once. The chain carries TRBV6-1 and TRBJ1-5; no reliable D call. This clonotype was obtained from a woman in her 30s in good health and CMV-seropositive. Material for sequencing was PBMCs. DNA for the CDR3: TGTGCCAGCAGTGAATTCGGGTTTAGCAATCAGCCCCAGCATTTT. This translates into CASSEFGFSNQPQHF.